Below, one TCR beta chain is given with its context. This clonotype was seen many times. This receptor's antigen is unknown. No much larger clone exists at a distance of one base, and base qualities are not known. The entry originates in a study of regulatory T cells in long-lasting Graves disease (dated by TCRdb to the early 2020s). Some background on the complete study: To count as having persistent Graves' disease, a patient had to have received antithyroid drug treatment for over 5 years with TSH receptor autoantibodies remaining persistently positive. The study was conducted in China and was registered as a clinical trial. In the clinical cohort, patients with persistent Graves' disease had used antithyroid drugs for an average of around 9.9 years. A total of about 35 samples underwent TCR sequencing: about 13 from persistent and roughly 20 from newly diagnosed Graves' disease patients. Persistent Graves' disease patients were compared with newly diagnosed Graves' disease patients by peripheral blood TCR sequencing and RNA sequencing. Overall study results and their limits: Only the TCR beta chain was sequenced and analyzed. Patients with persistent disease shared more public clonotypes (fewer than 3,000) than newly diagnosed patients did (about 1,000). Only peripheral blood was studied, because thyroid tissue, the primary lesion, was inaccessible. Compared with newly diagnosed patients, persistent Graves' disease patients had lower TCR Shannon entropy and fewer highly expanded clones, which suggests clonal expansion. As a limitation, the authors acknowledged that the small sample size may reduce accuracy. TRBV28, TRBJ1-2 and TRBJ2-5 were preferentially used in persistent disease, while TRBV20-1 and TRBJ2-1 were favored in newly diagnosed disease.

The germline V gene sets CDR1 to SGHVS and CDR2 to FNYEAQ. The V end loses 6 bases and the J end loses 0 bases, and a stretch of 11 bases separates them. Including cysteine and phenylalanine, the CDR3 has 14 amino acids. Kept here is only the CDR3 DNA, which spans 42 bases and is read in frame from base 1. Libraries were constructed by multiplex PCR. These reads were obtained on an Illumina HiSeq 4000. To build TCR beta libraries, CDR3 regions were amplified by Arm-PCR using iRepertoire HTBI primers. Gel purification was performed on PCR products prior to sequencing. Per the authors' processing: Across samples, roughly 60 TRBV and 13 to 15 TRBJ segments were identified and used for gene usage analysis of CDR3 amino acid clonotypes. COPE and FqMerger were used to merge filtered high-quality paired reads into contigs. BLAST was used to align contigs to IMGT TRBV, TRBD and TRBJ reference genes, with CDR3 defined following IMGT. Any clonotype with a frequency above 0.1% was classified as a highly expanded clone. Shannon entropy served as the measure of repertoire diversity, while the Gini coefficient captured V-J evenness. A clonotype found in more than one individual was treated as public. TCRdb applied fastp at Q25 and MiXCR to the public reads, then kept only in-frame beta chains. Every entry covers one CDR3 protein and lists the most common genes and DNA from its rows. The V and J calls come from TCRdb's annotation, not from the publication. Present in this sample are a few hundred thousand distinct CDR3 sequences, 20% to 25% of which were seen just once. The ten largest clones represent roughly 7% of the sample.

Interpreted using the paper, the time point label stands for: persistent/refractory GD, antithyroid drugs over 5 years with positive TRAb. For both TCR sequencing and RNA sequencing, RNA was extracted from PBMCs in TRIzol. The diagnosis of Graves' disease followed American Thyroid Association guidelines. The patients came from an endocrinology department in Xi'an, China. Each patient gave about 9.1 milliliters of peripheral blood, collected in an EDTA anticoagulant tube. Ficoll Paque Plus density gradient separation was used to isolate PBMCs, and no further T cell sorting was performed. An Agilent 2100 Bioanalyzer and agarose gel were used to check RNA quality, while a NanoDrop 2000 measured RNA concentration.

The sequencing here drew on peripheral blood mononuclear cells (PBMCs), taken when the disease was refractory, from a patient treated with antithyroid drugs. Recombination linked TRBV7-6 to TRBJ2-5, with the D gene uncertain. This TCR was recovered from a female donor with Graves disease. The CDR3 here reads CASRSGRNQETQYF. The nucleotide sequence is TGTGCCAGCAGATCCGGACGGAACCAAGAGACCCAGTACTTC. The reference TRBV7-6 and TRBJ2-5 proteins fill in what lies around the CDR3, so the full variable domain reads GAGVSQSPRYKVTKRGQDVALRCDPISGHVSLYWYRQALGQGPEFLTYFNYEAQQDKSGLPNDRFSAERPEGSISTLTIQRTEQRDSAMYRCASRSGRNQETQYFGPGTRLLVL.